This is a list of T cell receptor beta chains from one sample in a study of T cells in Graves' hyperthyroidism and ophthalmopathy. TCRdb used MiXCR to reprocess the multiplex PCR reads, holding one entry per CDR3 protein. The sample yields 650,000 to 850,000 distinct CDR3 sequences, roughly 20% seen once. Sequencing was performed on blood. The receptors shown here come from a woman in her fifties or sixties with Graves' hyperthyroidism that later progressed to Graves' ophthalmopathy. The CDR3 runs from the conserved cysteine through the conserved F or W. Fields, in order: clone size, J gene, V gene, D gene, CDR3 protein, CDR3 DNA. A D gene is named only where the DNA matches it firmly. The size field is filled for only some rows; it gives once, few, many or a size class.

>.|TRBJ2-1|TRBV15|.
CATSRSGIEQFF
TGTGCCACCAGCAGATCCGGAATTGAGCAGTTCTTC
>.|TRBJ1-2|TRBV29-1|TRBD1
CSVEDYGTGGIGYGYTF
TGCAGCGTTGAAGATTACGGGACAGGGGGCATCGGCTATGGCTACACCTTC
>.|TRBJ2-7|TRBV20-1|.
CSARGGSAYEQYF
TGCAGTGCTAGAGGAGGATCAGCCTACGAGCAGTACTTC
>.|TRBJ2-7|TRBV6-1|.
CASSGSGTLTHYEQYF
TGTGCCAGCAGTGGCTCCGGGACCCTAACCCACTACGAGCAGTACTTC
>few|TRBJ1-2|TRBV2|.
CASSRTQGGGGYTF
TGTGCCAGCAGTAGGACGCAGGGAGGTGGCGGCTACACCTTC
>.|TRBJ1-1|TRBV19|.
CASSNQGIAEAFF
TGTGCCAGTAGTAACCAGGGTATAGCGGAAGCTTTCTTT
>.|TRBJ2-1|TRBV5-1|TRBD1
CASSLGTGGGNEQFF
TGCGCCAGCAGCTTAGGGACAGGGGGTGGCAATGAGCAGTTCTTC
>.|TRBJ1-1|TRBV19|.
CASWGFMNTEAFF
TGTGCCAGTTGGGGCTTCATGAACACTGAAGCTTTCTTT
>.|TRBJ1-6|TRBV20-1|.
CSARWGGLEDYSPLHF
TGCAGTGCTAGGTGGGGTGGGTTGGAGGATTATTCACCCCTCCACTTT
>many|TRBJ2-3|TRBV20-1|.
CSAAERADTQYF
TGCAGTGCTGCAGAGAGGGCAGATACGCAGTATTTT
>.|TRBJ1-4|TRBV6-2/TRBV6-3|.
CASSYQGDRKNCFF
.
>many|TRBJ2-7|TRBV20-1|TRBD2
CSARAGRGGSYEQYF
TGCAGTGCTAGAGCCGGACGGGGGGGATCCTACGAGCAGTACTTC
>.|TRBJ2-1|TRBV29-1|.
CSVEVVGQGTDEQFF
TGCAGCGTTGAAGTTGTTGGGCAGGGTACCGATGAGCAGTTCTTC
>.|TRBJ1-1|TRBV11-2|.
CASSLDVVSTEAFF
TGTGCCAGCAGCTTGGACGTGGTTAGCACTGAAGCTTTCTTT
>.|TRBJ1-1|TRBV20-1|.
CSARPDGNTEAFF
TGCAGTGCTAGACCGGACGGAAACACTGAAGCTTTCTTT
>many|TRBJ2-3|TRBV3-1|.
CASSHETTTDTQYF
TGTGCCAGCAGCCACGAAACTACCACAGATACGCAGTATTTT
>few|TRBJ2-7|TRBV3-1|.
CASSQEGGLVYEQYF
TGTGCCAGCAGCCAAGAGGGGGGTCTCGTCTACGAGCAGTACTTC
>.|TRBJ1-4|TRBV19|.
CASSMGGLEKLFF
TGTGCCAGTAGTATGGGAGGGCTTGAAAAACTGTTTTTT
>few|TRBJ2-3|TRBV20-1|TRBD2
CSARVSGGLRDTQYF
TGCAGTGCTAGAGTGTCGGGGGGGCTTAGAGATACGCAGTATTTT
>few|TRBJ2-2|TRBV4-1|TRBD1
CASSQGTGAGELFF
TGCGCCAGCAGCCAAGGGACAGGGGCCGGGGAGCTGTTTTTT
>many|TRBJ2-7|TRBV6-1|.
CASPEGVYYEQYF
TGTGCCAGCCCGGAGGGGGTGTATTACGAGCAGTACTTC
>many|TRBJ1-1|TRBV5-1|.
CASSFRIPSNTEAFF
TGCGCCAGCAGCTTTAGGATTCCCTCGAACACTGAAGCTTTCTTT
>many|TRBJ2-5|TRBV3-1|.
CASSQGDQETQYF
TGTGCCAGCAGCCAGGGGGACCAAGAGACCCAGTACTTC
>few|TRBJ1-6|TRBV5-1|.
CASSLRQSSYNSPLHF
TGCGCCAGCAGCTTAAGACAGAGCTCCTATAATTCACCCCTCCACTTT
>.|TRBJ2-3|TRBV2|TRBD1
CASNRGTGKGTDTQYF
TGTGCCAGCAATAGAGGGACAGGGAAAGGCACAGATACGCAGTATTTT
>.|TRBJ1-2|TRBV29-1|.
CSVEGLEGYTF
TGCAGCGTTGAGGGGCTAGAGGGCTACACCTTC
>many|TRBJ1-2|TRBV2|.
CASEAGTIYGYTF
TGTGCCAGTGAGGCCGGGACCATCTATGGCTACACCTTC
>many|TRBJ1-1|TRBV6-1|.
CAATGHLNTEAFF
TGTGCCGCGACAGGCCACCTGAACACTGAAGCTTTCTTT